Sequencing of this T cell receptor beta chain was carried out in a study of blood T cell repertoires in COVID-19. On the study more broadly: Acute-phase and convalescent COVID-19 samples originated in the United States, Italy and Spain. Sources were T cells, B-cell-depleted T cells, or PBMCs; the material itself was cDNA or gDNA.

Authors' processing steps: Amplified reference gene primers provided the basis for estimating nucleated cell counts. The repertoire was sequenced with immunoSEQ multiplex PCR; TCRdb's copy has only in-frame clones and lacks some. V, J and clone size are those of that table, while D and trimming were read from the DNA. Here the sample spans 100,000 to 150,000 clones, over 70% being singletons. The CDR3 runs to 14 residues. V was clipped by 0 bases and J by 3 bases, with 9 bases between them. Germline CDR1 is SGHRS and CDR2 is YFSETQ. Material for sequencing was peripheral blood. The clonotype comes from a woman aged 45-65 years with acute or convalescent COVID-19. The chain couples TRBV5-1 to TRBJ1-2; the D is unclear. CDR3 sequence reads: CASSLAGSDYGYTF. The CDR3 nucleotides read TGCGCCAGCAGCTTGGCGGGGAGCGACTATGGCTACACCTTC. Full variable domain (outside the CDR3, taken from reference TRBV5-1 and TRBJ1-2): KAGVTQTPRYLIKTRGQQVTLSCSPISGHRSVSWYQQTPGQGLQFLFEYFSETQRNKGNFPGRFSGRQFSNSRSEMNVSTLELGDSALYLCASSLAGSDYGYTFGSGTRLTVV.